Sequencing of this TCR beta chain was carried out in a study of T cells in localized non-small cell lung cancer. The sample holds a few counts of this clone. The antigen is not known. Produced via immunoSEQ multiplex PCR; TCRdb's table is partial and in-frame only. Of approximately 1,500 clones listed, 35% to 45% were seen once; the top ten hold roughly 6.6%. Study conclusions and caveats: Adjacent uninvolved lung tissue had the highest T cell clonality, exceeding tumor. Because sequencing included only one region (of the tumor), heterogeneity remains possible. In adjacent lung appeared a median approximately 61 of the top 100 tumor clones.

The CDR3 sequence is 14 residues long. V dropped 7 bases and J dropped 5 bases, with 15 bases sitting between them. Germline CDR1 LNHDA, CDR2 SQIVND (reference sequence). The sequence was collected from a female donor older than 55 with stage I lung adenocarcinoma. J is TRBJ2-1 and V is TRBV19; D ambiguous. The sample consisted of lung tumor tissue, taken before any cancer treatment. In nucleotides, the CDR3 is TGTGCCAGTACCAATATCTTCCGGGACAATGAGCAGTTCTTC. The encoded protein is CASTNIFRDNEQFF.